The rows below give T cell receptor beta chains drawn from one sample of a study of T cell repertoires in cytomegalovirus infection. TCRdb itself ran the reads through MiXCR, one entry per CDR3 protein. This sample yields under 300,000 distinct CDR3 sequences, of which about 12% are seen a single time; approximately 1.6% belongs to the top ten. The sample was PBMCs. The origin of the receptors is a human donor in good health (CMV status not recorded). Some clones in this sample may be carry-over from other donors' samples. Each CDR3 is given with its conserved first and last residue. The D gene is left open where the match is weak. Clone size is given for some rows only: seen once, a few or many times, or a class if the clone is expanded.

>TRBV6-2/TRBV6-3|.|.|TRBJ1-4
TGTGCCAGCAGTTACTCGTTAGTAGCCCAGCGAAATGAAAAACTGTTTTTT
CASSYSLVAQRNEKLFF
>TRBV6-1|.|many|TRBJ2-7
TGTGCCAGCAGTGAAGCGCTTGGCAGCTCCTACGAGCAGTACTTC
CASSEALGSSYEQYF
>TRBV2|.|.|TRBJ1-1
TGTGCCAGCCACTCATCGAGGGACACTGAAGCTTTCTTT
CASHSSRDTEAFF
>TRBV6-1|TRBD1|many|TRBJ2-4
TGTGCCAGCAGTACCAGGACAGGGGGGACCCCGGGCGCCAAAAACATTCAGTACTTC
CASSTRTGGTPGAKNIQYF
>TRBV7-3|TRBD1|.|TRBJ2-2
TGTGCCAGCAGCACCCGGACAGGGTCTGACGGGGAGCTGTTTTTT
CASSTRTGSDGELFF
>TRBV5-1|TRBD2|few|TRBJ2-7
TGCGCCAGCAGCTTGGAGGCTAGCGGGTACTACGAGCAGTACTTC
CASSLEASGYYEQYF
>TRBV30|.|.|TRBJ1-2
TGTGCCTGGAGGAAGGGGGAAGACTATGGCTACACCTTC
CAWRKGEDYGYTF
>TRBV7-2|TRBD2|many|TRBJ2-5
TGTGCCAGCAGCTCCGGACTAGCCCGAGATACCACCCAGTACTTC
CASSSGLARDTTQYF
>TRBV19|.|many|TRBJ1-4
TGTGCCAGTAGCCGGACAGAGTTTGAAAAACTGTTTTTT
CASSRTEFEKLFF
>TRBV12-3/TRBV12-4|TRBD1|.|TRBJ1-2
TGTGCCAGCAGCTCTCCGTCCAGGGGGGACACTTATGGCTACACCTTC
CASSSPSRGDTYGYTF
>TRBV25-1|TRBD1|.|TRBJ2-1
TGTGCCAGCAGTTCCCGGACAGGGGACGTCAATGAGCAGTTCTTC
CASSSRTGDVNEQFF
>TRBV7-8|.|.|TRBJ1-6
TGTGCCAGCAGGGCCTCGGTTTCCTCCTATAATTCACCCCTCCACTTT
CASRASVSSYNSPLHF
>TRBV12-3/TRBV12-4|.|many|TRBJ1-5
TGTGCCAGCAGTCCTTTGGGGGGAAGTAATCAGCCCCAGCATTTT
CASSPLGGSNQPQHF
>TRBV7-2|TRBD1|many|TRBJ1-2
TGTGCCAGCAGCTCCCCTCCAGGGGGACGGGATGGCTACACCTTC
CASSSPPGGRDGYTF
>TRBV7-2|TRBD1|many|TRBJ1-6
TGTGCCAGCAGGCCCCAAACCGGACAGGGAGGTTCACCCCTCCACTTT
CASRPQTGQGGSPLHF
>TRBV7-2|.|many|TRBJ2-4
TGTGCCAGCAGCTTATCCCCTTCAGGGGACATTCAGTACTTC
CASSLSPSGDIQYF
>TRBV7-3|.|few|TRBJ2-7
TGTGCCAGCAGCCTCGTGGGGGGTCGAGAGCAGTACTTC
CASSLVGGREQYF
>TRBV4-3|.|.|TRBJ2-7
TGCGCCAGCAGCCTTGGACAGCTTCAGTACTTC
CASSLGQLQYF
>TRBV7-2|TRBD1|many|TRBJ1-3
TGTGCCAGCAGCGCTCGGGACAGTCTCATTCCTGGAAACACCATATATTTT
CASSARDSLIPGNTIYF
>TRBV6-6|TRBD1|many|TRBJ1-5
TGTGCCACCAAGGGGACAGGGGTCAATCAGCCCCAGCATTTT
CATKGTGVNQPQHF
>TRBV28|.|.|TRBJ1-2
TGTGCCAGCACAGCCTCCTACGGCTTCTATGGCTACACCTTC
CASTASYGFYGYTF
>TRBV29-1|.|few|TRBJ2-3
TGCAGCGTTGTCGTACAGCTACTGCCCCTCCTAGCACTTAGCACAGATACGCAGTATTTT
CSVVVQLLPLLALSTDTQYF
>TRBV7-2|.|many|TRBJ2-7
TGTGCCAGCAGCTTGGAGTCCTCCAGCTCCTACGAGCAGTACTTC
CASSLESSSSYEQYF
>TRBV7-8|TRBD1|many|TRBJ1-1
TGTGCCAGCAGCTCGGGACAGGGGAATCGACAGGCTTTCTTT
CASSSGQGNRQAFF
>TRBV5-4|TRBD2|.|TRBJ2-7
TGTGCCAGCACGACAGCGGGAACGGACGAGCAGTACTTC
CASTTAGTDEQYF
>TRBV20-1|.|few|TRBJ1-2
TGCAGTGCTAGGGAGGACGAGGACTATGGCTACACCTTC
CSAREDEDYGYTF
>TRBV7-2|.|many|TRBJ2-1
TGTGCCAGCAGCTTAGTCGGCGGGACCCACAATGAGCAGTTCTTC
CASSLVGGTHNEQFF
>TRBV19|TRBD2|many|TRBJ2-3
TGTGCCAGTAGTATGTCGTCTAGCGGGAGTACAGATACGCAGTATTTT
CASSMSSSGSTDTQYF
>TRBV28|.|many|TRBJ1-1
TGTGCCAGCAGTTTCGACGGTTACACTGAAGCTTTCTTT
CASSFDGYTEAFF
>TRBV19|.|few|TRBJ1-5
TGTGCCAGTAGTATAACGGAAGTCTTTTATCAGCCCCAGCATTTT
CASSITEVFYQPQHF
>TRBV7-2|TRBD1|many|TRBJ2-3
TGTGCCAGCAGTTTTTATACAGGGGGTGGCACAGATACGCAGTATTTT
CASSFYTGGGTDTQYF
>TRBV20-1|.|.|TRBJ1-5
TGCAGTGCTAAGTCAAGGGAATTTAATCAGCCCCAGCATTTT
CSAKSREFNQPQHF
>TRBV28|.|many|TRBJ2-7
TGTGCCAGCAGTTTACGGCTCTACGAGCAGTACTTC
CASSLRLYEQYF
>TRBV2|TRBD1|few|TRBJ1-3
TGTGCCAGCAGTGAAGTGGACAGGGTTCGGAACACCATATATTTT
CASSEVDRVRNTIYF